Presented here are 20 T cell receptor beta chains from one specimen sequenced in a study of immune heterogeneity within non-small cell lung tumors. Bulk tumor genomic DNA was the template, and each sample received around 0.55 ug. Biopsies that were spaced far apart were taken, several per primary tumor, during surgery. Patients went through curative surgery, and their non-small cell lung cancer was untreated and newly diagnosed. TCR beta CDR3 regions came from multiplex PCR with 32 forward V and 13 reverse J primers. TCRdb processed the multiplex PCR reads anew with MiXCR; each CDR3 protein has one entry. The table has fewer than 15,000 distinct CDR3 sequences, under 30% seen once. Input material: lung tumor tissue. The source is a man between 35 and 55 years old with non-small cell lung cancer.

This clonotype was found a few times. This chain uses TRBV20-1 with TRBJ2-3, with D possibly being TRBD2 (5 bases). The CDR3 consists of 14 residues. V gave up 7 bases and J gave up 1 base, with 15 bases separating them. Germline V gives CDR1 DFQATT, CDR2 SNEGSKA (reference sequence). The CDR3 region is CSEVVVGGTDTQYF. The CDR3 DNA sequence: TGCAGTGAGGTGGTCGTCGGGGGCACAGATACGCAGTATTTT.

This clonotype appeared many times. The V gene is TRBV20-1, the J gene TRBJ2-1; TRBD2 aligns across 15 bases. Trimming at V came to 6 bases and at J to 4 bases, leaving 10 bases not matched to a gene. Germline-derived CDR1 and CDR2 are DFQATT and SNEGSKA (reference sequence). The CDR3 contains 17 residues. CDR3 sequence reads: CSAYTRTSGRVYNEQFF. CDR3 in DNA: TGCAGTGCCTACACCCGGACTAGCGGGAGGGTGTACAATGAGCAGTTCTTC.

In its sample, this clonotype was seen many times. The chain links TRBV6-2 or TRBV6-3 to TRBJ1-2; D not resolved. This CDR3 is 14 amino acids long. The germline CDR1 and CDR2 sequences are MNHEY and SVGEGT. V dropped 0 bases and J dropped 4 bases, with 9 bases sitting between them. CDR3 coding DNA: TGTGCCAGCAGTTACTCGATCCCGAGCTATGGCTACACCTTC. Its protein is CASSYSIPSYGYTF.

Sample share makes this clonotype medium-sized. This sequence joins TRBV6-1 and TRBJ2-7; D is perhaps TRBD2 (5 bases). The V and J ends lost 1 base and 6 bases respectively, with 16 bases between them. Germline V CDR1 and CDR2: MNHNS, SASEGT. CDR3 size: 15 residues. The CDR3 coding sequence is TGTGCCAGCAGTGAAGGATCGAAGGCCGGAGGCGAGCAGTACTTC. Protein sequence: CASSEGSKAGGEQYF.

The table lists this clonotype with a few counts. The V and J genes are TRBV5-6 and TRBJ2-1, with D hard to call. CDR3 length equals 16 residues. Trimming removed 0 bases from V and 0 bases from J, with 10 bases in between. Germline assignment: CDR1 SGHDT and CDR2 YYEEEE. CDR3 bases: TGTGCCAGCAGCTTGGTAAGCTTAAGCTCCTACAATGAGCAGTTCTTC. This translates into CASSLVSLSSYNEQFF.

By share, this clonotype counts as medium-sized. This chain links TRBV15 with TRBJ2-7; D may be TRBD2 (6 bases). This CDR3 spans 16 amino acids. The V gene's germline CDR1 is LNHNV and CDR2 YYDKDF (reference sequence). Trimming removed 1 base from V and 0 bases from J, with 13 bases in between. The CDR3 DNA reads TGTGCCACCAGCAGAGGGGGACTGACCTCCTCCTACGAGCAGTACTTC. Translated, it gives CATSRGGLTSSYEQYF.

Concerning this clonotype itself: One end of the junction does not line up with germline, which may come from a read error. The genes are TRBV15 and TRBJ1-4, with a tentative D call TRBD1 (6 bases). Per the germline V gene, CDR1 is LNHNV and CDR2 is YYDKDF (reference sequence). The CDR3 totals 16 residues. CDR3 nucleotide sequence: TGTGTCACCAGCAGAGATCGGGCAGGGGTTAATGAAAAACTGTTTTTT. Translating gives CVTSRDRAGVNEKLFF.

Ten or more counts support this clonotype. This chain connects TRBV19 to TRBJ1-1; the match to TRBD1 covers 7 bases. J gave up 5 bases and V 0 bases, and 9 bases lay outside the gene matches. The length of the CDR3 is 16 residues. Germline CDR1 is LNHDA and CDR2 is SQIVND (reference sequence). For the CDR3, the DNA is TGTGCCAGTAGTATAGATGGTAGGGGGCGAGGGACTGAAGCTTTCTTT. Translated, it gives CASSIDGRGRGTEAFF.

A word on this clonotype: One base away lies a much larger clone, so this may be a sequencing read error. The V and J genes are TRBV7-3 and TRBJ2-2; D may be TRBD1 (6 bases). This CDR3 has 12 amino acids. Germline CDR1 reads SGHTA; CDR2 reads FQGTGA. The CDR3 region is CAIYRVTAELFF. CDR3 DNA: TGTGCCATCTACAGGGTCACCGCGGAGCTGTTTTTT.

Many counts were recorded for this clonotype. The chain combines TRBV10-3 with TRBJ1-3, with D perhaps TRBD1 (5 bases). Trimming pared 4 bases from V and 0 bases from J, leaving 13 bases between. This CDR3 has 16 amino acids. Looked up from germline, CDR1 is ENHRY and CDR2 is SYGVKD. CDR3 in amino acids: CAISVGGIDSGNTIYF. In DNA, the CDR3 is TGTGCCATCAGTGTCGGGGGAATTGACTCTGGAAACACCATATATTTT.

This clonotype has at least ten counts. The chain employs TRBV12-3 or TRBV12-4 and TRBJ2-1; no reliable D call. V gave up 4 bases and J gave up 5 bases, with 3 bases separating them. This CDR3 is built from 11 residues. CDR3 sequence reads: CASSSNNEQFF. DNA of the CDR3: TGTGCCAGCAGTTCGAACAATGAGCAGTTCTTC.

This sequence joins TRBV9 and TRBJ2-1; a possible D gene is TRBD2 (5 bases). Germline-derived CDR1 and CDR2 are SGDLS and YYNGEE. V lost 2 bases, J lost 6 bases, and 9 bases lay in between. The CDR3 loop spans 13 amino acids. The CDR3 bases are TGTGCCAGCAGCGTTTGGCTAGCCAATGAGCAGTTCTTC. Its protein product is CASSVWLANEQFF.

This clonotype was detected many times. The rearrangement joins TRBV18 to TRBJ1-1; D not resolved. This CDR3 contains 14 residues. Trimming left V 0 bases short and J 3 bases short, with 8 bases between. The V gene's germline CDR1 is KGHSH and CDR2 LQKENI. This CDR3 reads CASSPPNGDTEAFF. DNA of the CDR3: TGTGCCAGCTCACCACCGAACGGCGACACTGAAGCTTTCTTT.

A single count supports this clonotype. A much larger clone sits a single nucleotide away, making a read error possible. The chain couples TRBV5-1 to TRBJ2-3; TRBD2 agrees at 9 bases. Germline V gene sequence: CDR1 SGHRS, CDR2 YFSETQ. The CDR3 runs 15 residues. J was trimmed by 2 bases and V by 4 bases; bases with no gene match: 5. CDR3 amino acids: CASSTSGHITDTQYF. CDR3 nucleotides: TGCGCCAGCAGCACTAGCGGGCATATCACAGATACGCAGTATTTT.

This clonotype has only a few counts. CDR3 nucleotides: TGTGCCTGGACCTCGGGGAGGGGACAGGGACAATGGGAGACCCAGTACTTC. This gives the protein CAWTSGRGQGQWETQYF. The chain joins TRBV30 to TRBJ2-5, with 9 bases lining up with TRBD1. Trimming at V came to 4 bases and at J to 5 bases, leaving 17 bases not matched to a gene. Germline lookup yields CDR1 GTSNPN and CDR2 SVGIG (reference sequence). This CDR3 spans 17 amino acids.

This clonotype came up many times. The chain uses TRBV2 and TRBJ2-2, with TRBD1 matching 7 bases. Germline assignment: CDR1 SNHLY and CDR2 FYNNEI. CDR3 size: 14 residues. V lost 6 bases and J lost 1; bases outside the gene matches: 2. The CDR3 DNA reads TGTGCCAGCAGGGGGGACAGGAACACCGGGGAGCTGTTTTTT. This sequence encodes CASRGDRNTGELFF.

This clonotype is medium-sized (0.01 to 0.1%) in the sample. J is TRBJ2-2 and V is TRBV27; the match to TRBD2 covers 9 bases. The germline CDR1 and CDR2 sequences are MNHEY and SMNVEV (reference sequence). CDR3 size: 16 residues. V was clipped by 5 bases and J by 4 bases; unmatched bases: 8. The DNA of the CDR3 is TGTGCCAGCAGTAAATTAGCGGGAGAGGGCACCGGGGAGCTGTTTTTT. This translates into CASSKLAGEGTGELFF.

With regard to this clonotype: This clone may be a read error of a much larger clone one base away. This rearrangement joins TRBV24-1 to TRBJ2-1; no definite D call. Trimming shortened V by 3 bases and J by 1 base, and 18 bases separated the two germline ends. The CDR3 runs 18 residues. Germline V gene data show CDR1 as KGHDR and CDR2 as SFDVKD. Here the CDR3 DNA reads TGTGCCACCAGTGATCCCTCGGGTCTAGAGGCTTCCTACAATGAGCAGTTCTTC. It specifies CATSDPSGLEASYNEQFF.

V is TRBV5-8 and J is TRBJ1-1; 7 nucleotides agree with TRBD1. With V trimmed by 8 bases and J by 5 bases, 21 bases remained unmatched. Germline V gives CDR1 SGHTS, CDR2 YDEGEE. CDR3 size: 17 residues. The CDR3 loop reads CARSDLGQPFGGTEAFF. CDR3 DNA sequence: TGTGCCAGAAGCGACCTGGGACAGCCTTTTGGCGGGACTGAAGCTTTCTTT.

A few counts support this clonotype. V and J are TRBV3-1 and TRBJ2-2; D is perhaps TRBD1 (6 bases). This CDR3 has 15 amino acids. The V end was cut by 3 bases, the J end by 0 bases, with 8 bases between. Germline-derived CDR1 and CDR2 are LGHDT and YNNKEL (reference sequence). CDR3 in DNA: TGTGCCAGCAGCCAGGCAGGGGCGAACACCGGGGAGCTGTTTTTT. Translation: CASSQAGANTGELFF.